These 23 T cell receptor beta chains were sequenced from one sample in a study of radiotherapy plus CTLA-4 blockade in lung cancer. Libraries were prepared by immunoSEQ multiplex PCR; TCRdb keeps only in-frame clonotypes and omits some of them. The top ten hold around 3% of the sample, which has about 120,000 clones, 81% seen once. The sequences come from peripheral blood, collected from a patient treated with radiotherapy plus ipilimumab. Source of these receptors: a human donor with non-small cell lung cancer that progressed on radiotherapy plus ipilimumab. Some clones in this sample may be carry-over from other donors' samples.

The chain couples TRBV11-1 to TRBJ2-4, with a weak D call TRBD2 (7 bases). Trimming cost V 5 bases and J 6 bases, with 20 bases left between them. Looked up from germline, CDR1 is SGHAT and CDR2 is FQDESV (reference sequence). The CDR3 is 16 residues long. For the CDR3, the DNA is TGTGCCAGCAGCCCCCTAGGGGGGGGGCCCGGAAACATTCAGTACTTC. It specifies CASSPLGGGPGNIQYF.

The chain links TRBV5-1 to TRBJ1-1; the D gene is possibly TRBD1 (5 bases). The germline V and J ends were trimmed by 0 bases and 4 bases, with 7 bases remaining between them. The CDR3 consists of 13 residues. Germline V lookup: CDR1 SGHRS, CDR2 YFSETQ. Here the CDR3 reads CASSLAGPTEAFF. The CDR3 nucleotides read TGCGCCAGCAGCTTGGCGGGACCCACTGAAGCTTTCTTT.

The gene calls are TRBV4-2 and TRBJ2-5; TRBD2 is a possible D gene (7 bases). This CDR3 is 18 amino acids long. CDR1 LGHNA and CDR2 YNFKEQ come from the germline V gene. V lost 1 base to trimming and J lost 5 bases, with 23 bases between them. In DNA form, the CDR3 reads TGTGCCAGCAGCCAAGGGACCTCGGGTGGGGGGGGCCCTGAGACCCAGTACTTC. Its translation: CASSQGTSGGGGPETQYF.

V gene TRBV7-8 combines with J gene TRBJ1-2; no clear D. V was pared by 5 bases and J by 3 bases, with 19 bases between. The CDR3 is made up of 16 amino acids. Germline V gene sequence: CDR1 SGHVS, CDR2 FQNEAQ. The CDR3 sequence: CASSLSGITAYYGYTF. DNA for the CDR3: TGTGCCAGCAGCCTATCCGGTATCACCGCCTACTATGGCTACACCTTC.

V is TRBV28 and J is TRBJ1-2; the match to TRBD1 covers 9 bases. Trimming took 5 bases from V and 4 from J; bases not matched to a gene: 8. The germline V gene has CDR1 MDHEN and CDR2 SYDVKM. The CDR3 is 15 residues long. The chain's CDR3 is CASSLTGGASYGYTF. In DNA, the CDR3 is TGTGCCAGCAGTCTTACAGGGGGCGCTTCCTATGGCTACACCTTC.

The rearrangement uses TRBV7-4 and TRBJ2-5; perhaps TRBD2 as D (5 bases). The V gene's germline CDR1 is SGHVT and CDR2 SQSDAQ. The CDR3 covers 18 residues. V lost 10 bases and J lost 5, with 32 bases in between. The CDR3 DNA reads TGTGCCAAACGGGAAAGGTTTTTTTGCGGGTCCTGGTGGGAGACCCAGTACTTC. As protein: CAKRERFFCGSWWETQYF.

The chain combines TRBV9 with TRBJ2-3; D is perhaps TRBD1 (6 bases). This CDR3 contains 14 residues. Germline V gene data show CDR1 as SGDLS and CDR2 as YYNGEE. The ends were cut back, 4 bases at V and 2 bases at J, with 11 bases in the middle. CDR3: CASSTRQVTDTQYF. CDR3 bases: TGTGCCAGCAGCACCCGACAGGTCACAGATACGCAGTATTTT.

The J gene is TRBJ1-1, the V gene TRBV5-1; 11 bases are a match to TRBD1. The V gene end was trimmed by 0 bases and the J gene end by 4 bases; junction bases not matched to a gene: 2. Per the germline V gene, CDR1 is SGHRS and CDR2 is YFSETQ. CDR3 length: 15 residues. In DNA, the CDR3 is TGCGCCAGCAGCTTGGAAGGGACAGGGGGCACTGAAGCTTTCTTT. As protein: CASSLEGTGGTEAFF. The whole variable domain, remainder taken from reference TRBV5-1 and TRBJ1-1, is KAGVTQTPRYLIKTRGQQVTLSCSPISGHRSVSWYQQTPGQGLQFLFEYFSETQRNKGNFPGRFSGRQFSNSRSEMNVSTLELGDSALYLCASSLEGTGGTEAFFGQGTRLTVV.

This clone was picked up one time. The J gene is TRBJ1-2, the V gene TRBV5-6; D is uncertain. The CDR3 spans 14 residues. Between the trimmed V and J ends, which lost 1 base and 2 bases, there was a span of 9 bases. Germline lookup yields CDR1 SGHDT and CDR2 YYEEEE. The CDR3 nucleotides are TGTGCCAGCAGCTTGCTGTCAGCAAACTATGGCTACACCTTC. Its protein is CASSLLSANYGYTF. The full variable domain, completed using reference TRBV5-6 and TRBJ1-2, is DAGVTQSPTHLIKTRGQQVTLRCSPKSGHDTVSWYQQALGQGPQFIFQYYEEEERQRGNFPDRFSGHQFPNYSSELNVNALLLGDSALYLCASSLLSANYGYTFGSGTRLTVV.

The rearrangement joins TRBV18 to TRBJ1-2; 7 nucleotides agree with TRBD1. The CDR3 is made up of 15 amino acids. The germline gives CDR1 KGHSH, CDR2 LQKENI. Trimming took 6 bases from V and 6 from J; bases not matched to a gene: 13. CDR3 in amino acids: CASSRETGTADGYTF. CDR3 DNA sequence: TGTGCCAGCTCCCGTGAAACCGGGACAGCTGATGGCTACACCTTC.

The gene calls are TRBV10-3 and TRBJ2-2; D possibly matches TRBD1 or TRBD2 (5 bases each). CDR1 ENHRY and CDR2 SYGVKD come from the germline V gene. The germline V and J ends were trimmed by 0 bases and 0 bases, with 5 bases remaining between them. CDR3 size: 15 residues. CDR3 nucleotide sequence: TGTGCCATCAGTGAGTCGGGGGCGAACACCGGGGAGCTGTTTTTT. It specifies CAISESGANTGELFF.

This clone showed up just once. V gene TRBV5-5 combines with J gene TRBJ1-1; D gene ambiguous. Germline-derived CDR1 and CDR2 are SGHKS and YYEKEE (reference sequence). The CDR3 covers 14 residues. The V and J ends lost 2 bases and 0 bases respectively, with 8 bases between them. CDR3 in amino acids: CASSFHSMNTEAFF. In DNA form, the CDR3 reads TGTGCCAGCAGCTTCCACAGCATGAACACTGAAGCTTTCTTT.

J is TRBJ1-1 and V is TRBV7-9; 7 bases align to TRBD1. The junction had 15 bases not matched to a gene; V was cut back by 5 bases and J by 6 bases. CDR3 size: 16 residues. CDR1 is SEHNR and CDR2 is FQNEAQ in the germline V gene (reference sequence). CDR3 sequence (DNA): TGTGCCAGCAGCCCACAAGTAGGACAGGTAAACTCTGAAGCTTTCTTT. Protein product: CASSPQVGQVNSEAFF.

Note on this clone: The identical CDR3 is also encoded by other nucleotide sequences in the sample. This chain uses TRBV18 with TRBJ2-7, with D perhaps matching TRBD1 (5 bases). The V and J ends lost 2 bases and 2 bases respectively, with 13 bases between them. The CDR3 has 15 residues. Per germline, CDR1 KGHSH and CDR2 LQKENI. The CDR3 region has the DNA TGTGCCAGCTCACCAGGTACAGGAGCAACCTACGAGCAGTACTTC. Protein sequence: CASSPGTGATYEQYF.

V is TRBV4-3 and J is TRBJ1-4; TRBD1 matches at 8 bases. CDR3 size: 15 residues. The trim removed 4 bases at V and 5 bases at J, leaving 6 bases unmatched. The germline gives CDR1 LGHNA, CDR2 YSLEER. The CDR3 loop is CASSPGQGRNEKLFF. The CDR3 coding sequence is TGCGCCAGCAGCCCAGGACAGGGTAGAAATGAAAAACTGTTTTTT.

This clone was picked up a small number of times. J is TRBJ1-3 and V is TRBV5-1, with D possibly matching TRBD1 (5 bases). The CDR3 is 14 residues long. The germline CDR1 and CDR2 sequences are SGHRS and YFSETQ. The germline V and J ends were trimmed by 0 bases and 5 bases, with 9 bases remaining between them. Here the CDR3 DNA reads TGCGCCAGCAGCTTGGATCGGGGGAGAAACACCATATATTTT. It yields the protein CASSLDRGRNTIYF.

There are a few counts of this clone. This chain connects TRBV6-1 to TRBJ1-2; D not certain. The V end lost 4 bases, the J end lost 2 bases, and 17 bases lay between the germline ends. CDR3 size: 16 residues. CDR1 is MNHNS, CDR2 SASEGT, per germline. CDR3: CASSAAKYDDNYGYTF. The DNA for the CDR3 is TGTGCCAGCAGTGCAGCGAAGTACGACGACAACTATGGCTACACCTTC.

This clone was recorded once. The chain has TRBV4-1 and TRBJ2-7; tentatively, D is TRBD1 (6 bases). This CDR3 comprises 16 residues. Between the trimmed V and J ends, which lost 0 bases and 9 bases, there was a span of 21 bases. CDR1 is MGHRA and CDR2 is YSYEKL in the germline V gene. The CDR3 loop is CASSQDPQGPYRGQYF. Written as DNA, the CDR3 is TGCGCCAGCAGCCAAGACCCCCAGGGGCCCTACCGAGGGCAGTACTTC.

V gene TRBV20-1 combines with J gene TRBJ1-1; D is unresolved. The CDR3 consists of 11 residues. V was clipped by 3 bases and J by 6 bases, with 8 bases between them. CDR1 DFQATT and CDR2 SNEGSKA come from the germline V gene (reference sequence). CDR3 sequence reads: CSASTDPEAFF. The CDR3 DNA follows: TGCAGTGCTAGCACAGACCCTGAAGCTTTCTTT.

The V call is TRBV9, the J call TRBJ2-7, with D uncertain. Germline CDR1 is SGDLS and CDR2 is YYNGEE. The CDR3 is made up of 14 amino acids. V lost 0 bases to trimming and J lost 1 base, with 8 bases between them. In DNA form, the CDR3 reads TGTGCCAGCAGCGTAGACTACGGTTCCTACGAGCAGTACTTC. Translation gives CASSVDYGSYEQYF.

The chain is built from TRBV7-2 and TRBJ1-5; D uncertain. CDR1 is SGHTA and CDR2 is FQGNSA in the germline V gene. V was shortened by 2 bases and J by 0 bases, with 5 bases between the two germline ends. The CDR3 totals 14 residues. The CDR3, as DNA: TGTGCCAGCAGCTTATATTTTAGCAATCAGCCCCAGCATTTT. It yields the protein CASSLYFSNQPQHF. Combining the CDR3 with reference TRBV7-2 and TRBJ1-5 gives the whole variable domain GAGVSQSPSNKVTEKGKDVELRCDPISGHTALYWYRQSLGQGLEFLIYFQGNSAPDKSGLPSDRFSAERTGGSVSTLTIQRTQQEDSAVYLCASSLYFSNQPQHFGDGTRLSIL.

The chain carries TRBV9 and TRBJ1-1, with D unresolved. V was pared by 4 bases and J by 6 bases, with 13 bases between. The CDR3 consists of 13 residues. Per the germline V gene, CDR1 is SGDLS and CDR2 is YYNGEE. CDR3 sequence: CASSKSPRSEAFF. CDR3 in DNA: TGTGCCAGCAGCAAGTCTCCTCGTTCTGAAGCTTTCTTT. Using reference TRBV9 and TRBJ1-1 for the parts outside the CDR3, the full variable domain is DSGVTQTPKHLITATGQRVTLRCSPRSGDLSVYWYQQSLDQGLQFLIQYYNGEERAKGNILERFSAQQFPDLHSELNLSSLELGDSALYFCASSKSPRSEAFFGQGTRLTVV.

The chain recombines TRBV6-5 with TRBJ1-6; D remains unclear. With 4 bases removed from V and 6 bases from J, the gap between germline ends came to 4 bases. The V gene's germline CDR1 is MNHEY and CDR2 SVGAGI. This CDR3 has 12 residues. Written as DNA, the CDR3 is TGTGCCAGCAGTTCGGGTAATTCACCCCTCCACTTT. Translation: CASSSGNSPLHF.